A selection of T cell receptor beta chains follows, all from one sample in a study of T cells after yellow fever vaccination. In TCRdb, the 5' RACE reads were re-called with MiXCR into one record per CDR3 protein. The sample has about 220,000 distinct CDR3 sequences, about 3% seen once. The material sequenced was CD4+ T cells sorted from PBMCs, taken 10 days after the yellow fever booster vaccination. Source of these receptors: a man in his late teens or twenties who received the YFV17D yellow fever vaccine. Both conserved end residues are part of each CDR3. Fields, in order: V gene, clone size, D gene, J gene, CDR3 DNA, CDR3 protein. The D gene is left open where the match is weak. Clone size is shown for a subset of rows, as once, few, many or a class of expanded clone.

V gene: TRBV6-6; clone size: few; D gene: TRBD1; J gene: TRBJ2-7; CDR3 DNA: TGTGCCAGCAGCCCACCCGGGACAGGGGCCTACGAGCAGTACTTC; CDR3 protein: CASSPPGTGAYEQYF
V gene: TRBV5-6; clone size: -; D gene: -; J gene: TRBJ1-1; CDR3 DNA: TGTGCCAGCAGCTGGGGGTCAGGGCTGGCGGGCACTGAAGCTTTCTTT; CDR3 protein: CASSWGSGLAGTEAFF
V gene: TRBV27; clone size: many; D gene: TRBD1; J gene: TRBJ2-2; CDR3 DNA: TGTGCCAGCAGTTTATCGAGACAGGGGTACGCCGGGGAGCTGTTTTTT; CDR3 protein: CASSLSRQGYAGELFF
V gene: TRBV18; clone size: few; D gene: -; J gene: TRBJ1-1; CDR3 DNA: TGTGCCGGAGGGGACCAAGAATCTGAAGCTTTCTTT; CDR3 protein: CAGGDQESEAFF
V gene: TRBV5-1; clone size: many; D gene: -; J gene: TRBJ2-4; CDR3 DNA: TGCGCCAGCAGGCAAGACGGGCTAGCCAAAAACATTCAGTACTTC; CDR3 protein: CASRQDGLAKNIQYF
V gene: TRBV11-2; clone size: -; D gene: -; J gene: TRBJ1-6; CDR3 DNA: TGTGCCAGCAGCTACGCGGGGGGTTCACCCCTCCACTTT; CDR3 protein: CASSYAGGSPLHF
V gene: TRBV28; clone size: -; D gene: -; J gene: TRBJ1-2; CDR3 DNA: TGTGCCAGCAGTTTACCGACAGGAACCTATGGCTACACCTTC; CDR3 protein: CASSLPTGTYGYTF
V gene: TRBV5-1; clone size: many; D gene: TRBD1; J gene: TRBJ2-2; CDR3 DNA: TGCGCCAGCAGCTCACAGGGGCCGCCACCCGGGGAGCTGTTTTTT; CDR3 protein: CASSSQGPPPGELFF
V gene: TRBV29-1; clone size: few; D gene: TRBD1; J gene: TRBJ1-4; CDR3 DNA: TGCAGCGCGACAGGGGGGGCGAGTGAAAAACTGTTTTTT; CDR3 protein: CSATGGASEKLFF
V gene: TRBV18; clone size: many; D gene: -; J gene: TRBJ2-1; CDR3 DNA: TGTGCCAGCTCACCGGGTCCCGACGGGGCAATCGCGCAGTTCTTC; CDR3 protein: CASSPGPDGAIAQFF
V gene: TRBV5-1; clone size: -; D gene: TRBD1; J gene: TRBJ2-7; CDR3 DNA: TGCGCCAGCAGCGCCCTACCCGGGACAGGGCTCTACGAGCAGTACTTC; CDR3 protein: CASSALPGTGLYEQYF
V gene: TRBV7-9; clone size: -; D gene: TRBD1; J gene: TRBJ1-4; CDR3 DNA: TGTGCCAGCAGCTTGGGAGGACAGGGATCCTTCAATGAAAAACTGTTTTTT; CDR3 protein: CASSLGGQGSFNEKLFF
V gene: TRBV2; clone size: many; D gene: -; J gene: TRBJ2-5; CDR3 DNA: TGTGCCAGAAACACCCAAGAGACCCAGTACTTC; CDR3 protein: CARNTQETQYF